The present entry profiles one TCR beta chain with its context. Its antigen remains unidentified. The sample originates from a study of metastatic and nonmetastatic thyroid tumors. Turning to the study itself: Repertoire data that came from the blood and tumor or nodule tissue of malignant and benign thyroid patients were compared. Findings of the study overall: Significantly greater TCR beta diversity was reportedly found in malignant thyroid tumors than in benign nodules (in blood and tumor).

This CDR3 has 15 amino acids. The V and J ends lost 4 bases and 7 bases, in that order; junction bases with no gene match: 6. Germline CDR1 is KGHDR and CDR2 is SFDVKD. Before thyroid surgery, none of the patients had received any treatment. As processed by the authors: In papillary thyroid cancer, a distant-metastasis classifier was built using CDR3 differences across clinicopathological groups. TCRdb re-called clones via MiXCR from the PCR reads. The V and J calls and clone size come from TCRdb's table, not from the authors' own analysis. The table has roughly 46,000 clones, around 25% seen once. Material: blood. This receptor was identified in a male donor with papillary thyroid cancer or a benign thyroid nodule (not recorded which). Some clones in this sample may be carry-over from other donors' samples. The genes are TRBV24-1 and TRBJ2-7; 13 bases map to TRBD2. This CDR3 reads CATSDRLAGGGEQYF. The CDR3 DNA is TGTGCCACCAGTGACCGACTAGCGGGAGGAGGGGAGCAGTACTTC.